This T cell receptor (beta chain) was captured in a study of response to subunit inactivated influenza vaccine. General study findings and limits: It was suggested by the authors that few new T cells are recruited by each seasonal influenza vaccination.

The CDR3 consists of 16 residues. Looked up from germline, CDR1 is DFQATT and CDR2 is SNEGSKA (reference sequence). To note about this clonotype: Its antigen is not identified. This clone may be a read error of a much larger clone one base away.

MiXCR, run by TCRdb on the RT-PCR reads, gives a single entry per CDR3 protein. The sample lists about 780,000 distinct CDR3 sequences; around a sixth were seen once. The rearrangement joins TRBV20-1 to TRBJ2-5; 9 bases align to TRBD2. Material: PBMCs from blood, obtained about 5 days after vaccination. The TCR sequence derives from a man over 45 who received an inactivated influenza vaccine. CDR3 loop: CSASGEASGNRGTRYF. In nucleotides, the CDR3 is TGCAGTGCTAGCGGAGAGGCTAGCGGGAACCGAGGGACCCGGTACTTC.